This T cell receptor beta chain was profiled in a study of human T cells and chemical hapten exposure. Study-level background: Chiefly women, the patients showed alopecia areata, totalis or universalis.

Findings and caveats of the study: Donors in the study had alopecia, meaning their immune response may differ from healthy people's.

The library tagged each cDNA molecule with unique molecular identifiers. In the authors' workflow: A per-sample median of roughly 96,000 TCRs was observed, with counts ranging from about 23,224 to 700,000. MiXCR, applied by TCRdb to the RACE reads, yields one record per CDR3 protein. These V and J calls derive from TCRdb rather than the authors' analysis. The sample includes more than 35,000 distinct CDR3 sequences, about 13% of them seen just once. This CDR3 is built from 16 residues. CDR1 is SGHTS and CDR2 is YDEGEE in the germline V gene. The V and J ends lost 0 bases and 0 bases respectively, with 10 bases between them. Time point reported: patch test 3, about 24 weeks after DPC sensitization. Treatment: therapeutic diphenylcyclopropenone sensitization with weekly scalp DPC. Unfractionated whole blood served as the source for total RNA extraction. This clonotype was counted between two and nine times. Antigen specificity is unknown.

The J gene is TRBJ2-4, the V gene TRBV5-8; D is undetermined. The sequences come from whole blood, collected in connection with sensitization to the hapten diphenylcyclopropenone (DPC). The receptor's source is a woman between 40 and 55 years old with alopecia areata. Some clones in this sample may be carry-over from other donors' samples. The CDR3: CASSLARDLAKNIQYF. In nucleotides, the CDR3 is TGTGCCAGCAGCTTGGCAAGAGACCTAGCCAAAAACATTCAGTACTTC.